The 15 T cell receptor beta chains given below trace back to one sample, sequenced in a study of OX40 agonist ivuxolimab in advanced cancers. Repertoires were generated with immunoSEQ multiplex PCR, while TCRdb's copy carries only in-frame clones and drops some. The repertoire holds 20,000 to 25,000 clones, with roughly 88% as singletons. The sequenced sample was CD4+ or CD8+ T cells sorted from blood, obtained in a trial of the OX40 agonist ivuxolimab. The receptors come from an adult with an advanced solid tumor such as melanoma, head and neck, liver or kidney cancer.

This clone showed up just a few times. The chain employs TRBV6-4 and TRBJ2-1; D call uncertain. The germline gives CDR1 MRHNA, CDR2 SNTAGT. V was pared by 1 base and J by 0 bases, with 10 bases between. This CDR3 has 16 residues. The CDR3 spells CASSDLASSSYNEQFF. CDR3 coding DNA: TGTGCCAGCAGTGACTTAGCAAGTAGCTCCTACAATGAGCAGTTCTTC.

The chain is built from TRBV7-6 and TRBJ2-3, with TRBD2 identical over 7 bases. The V segment lost 6 bases and the J segment 2 bases; nucleotides outside the gene matches: 5. The CDR3 consists of 14 residues. Germline lookup yields CDR1 SGHVS and CDR2 FNYEAQ. DNA for the CDR3: TGTGCCAGCAGTGCGGCGGGGGTCACAGATACGCAGTATTTT. This codes for CASSAAGVTDTQYF.

The chain employs TRBV27 and TRBJ2-5; a possible D gene is TRBD1 (5 bases). Germline-derived CDR1 and CDR2 are MNHEY and SMNVEV (reference sequence). The length of the CDR3 is 15 residues. V lost 0 bases to trimming and J lost 2 bases, with 10 bases between them. CDR3 protein: CASSLSPDRQETQYF. The CDR3 DNA sequence: TGTGCCAGCAGTTTATCTCCCGACAGACAAGAGACCCAGTACTTC.

The chain uses TRBV27 and TRBJ1-1; no clear D. V dropped 5 bases and J dropped 3 bases, with 16 bases sitting between them. CDR3 size: 15 residues. Germline assignment: CDR1 MNHEY and CDR2 SMNVEV (reference sequence). In nucleotides, the CDR3 is TGTGCCAGCAGTCCCCATGGGTCTCGGGACACTGAAGCTTTCTTT. This translates into CASSPHGSRDTEAFF.

The chain recombines TRBV28 with TRBJ2-5, with D perhaps TRBD2 (5 bases). V gave up 8 bases and J gave up 2 bases, with 27 bases separating them. CDR1 MDHEN and CDR2 SYDVKM come from the germline V gene. The CDR3 length is 18 residues. CDR3 protein: CASQDPDALGVEQETQYF. In DNA form, the CDR3 reads TGTGCCAGCCAGGATCCCGACGCGCTCGGGGTGGAACAAGAGACCCAGTACTTC.

The chain is built from TRBV7-8 and TRBJ2-7; 14 nucleotides align to TRBD2. With V trimmed by 5 bases and J by 4 bases, 4 bases remained unmatched. This CDR3 spans 15 amino acids. Germline V CDR1 and CDR2: SGHVS, FQNEAQ. The CDR3 region is CASSTGTSGSYEQYF. The DNA of the CDR3 is TGTGCCAGCAGCACTGGGACTAGCGGGAGTTACGAGCAGTACTTC.

The chain uses TRBV28 and TRBJ2-5, with D unclear. Germline V gives CDR1 MDHEN, CDR2 SYDVKM. V was clipped by 8 bases and J by 5 bases, with 12 bases between them. The CDR3 covers 12 residues. The CDR3 DNA is TGTGCCAGCCGAACAAGGTGGGAGACCCAGTACTTC. This translates into CASRTRWETQYF.

The genes are TRBV7-9 and TRBJ2-7, with a tentative D call TRBD1 (5 bases). The CDR3 spans 16 residues. Looked up from germline, CDR1 is SEHNR and CDR2 is FQNEAQ (reference sequence). V was clipped by 5 bases and J by 3 bases, with 20 bases between them. CDR3 loop: CASSPNGVGRVYEQYF. CDR3 nucleotide sequence: TGTGCCAGCAGCCCTAATGGGGTAGGCAGGGTCTACGAGCAGTACTTC.

The J gene is TRBJ2-3, the V gene TRBV28; 7 bases agree with TRBD1. The trim removed 2 bases at V and 7 bases at J, leaving 6 bases unmatched. This CDR3 has 14 amino acids. Germline V gene data show CDR1 as MDHEN and CDR2 as SYDVKM. The CDR3 region has the DNA TGTGCCAGCAGTTTAGGGACAGCCATAAATACGCAGTATTTT. Translation gives CASSLGTAINTQYF.

V is TRBV9 and J is TRBJ1-3; D call uncertain. This CDR3 comprises 15 residues. The germline V and J ends were trimmed by 0 bases and 3 bases, with 10 bases remaining between them. In germline, CDR1 is SGDLS, CDR2 YYNGEE. CDR3 in amino acids: CASSVGVELGNTIYF. In nucleotides, the CDR3 is TGTGCCAGCAGCGTAGGGGTGGAACTTGGAAACACCATATATTTT. The full variable domain, rest sourced from reference TRBV9 and TRBJ1-3, is DSGVTQTPKHLITATGQRVTLRCSPRSGDLSVYWYQQSLDQGLQFLIQYYNGEERAKGNILERFSAQQFPDLHSELNLSSLELGDSALYFCASSVGVELGNTIYFGEGSWLTVV.

The chain employs TRBV30 and TRBJ2-7; D possibly matches TRBD1 or TRBD2 (5 bases each). This CDR3 is built from 13 residues. CDR1 and CDR2 (germline): GTSNPN, SVGIG (reference sequence). V was shortened by 1 base and J by 7 bases, with 14 bases between the two germline ends. The CDR3 protein is CAWSAGTSGEQYF. CDR3 coding DNA: TGTGCCTGGAGTGCCGGGACCTCTGGGGAGCAGTACTTC.

The V and J genes are TRBV6-1 and TRBJ1-4; D is perhaps TRBD1 (5 bases). The CDR3 has 16 amino acids. Trimming removed 2 bases from V and 4 bases from J, with 14 bases in between. From germline, CDR1 is MNHNS and CDR2 SASEGT. DNA for the CDR3: TGTGCCAGCAGTGAAACCGTCGGGCAGGGTAATGAAAAACTGTTTTTT. It is translated as CASSETVGQGNEKLFF.

The chain is built from TRBV7-9 and TRBJ2-3, with D perhaps matching TRBD1 or TRBD2 (5 bases each). This CDR3 spans 14 amino acids. V was trimmed by 1 base and J by 6 bases, leaving 11 bases between them. CDR1 is SEHNR and CDR2 is FQNEAQ in the germline V gene (reference sequence). CDR3 residues: CASSLGTGADTQYF. The DNA for the CDR3 is TGTGCCAGCAGCTTAGGGACCGGGGCGGATACGCAGTATTTT.

This clone is a singleton in its sample. The V call is TRBV28, the J call TRBJ1-5; D may be TRBD1 (6 bases). CDR1 is MDHEN, CDR2 SYDVKM, per germline. Trimming took 7 bases from V and 0 from J, leaving 22 bases between them. The CDR3 is made up of 18 amino acids. CDR3 amino acids: CASTPEQGRYYSNQPQHF. The CDR3 DNA reads as TGTGCCAGCACCCCGGAACAGGGACGTTACTATAGCAATCAGCCCCAGCATTTT.

This chain uses TRBV5-5 with TRBJ1-5, with unresolved D. The germline V gene encodes CDR1 SGHKS and CDR2 YYEKEE (reference sequence). The CDR3 has 13 residues. V dropped 4 bases and J dropped 5 bases, with 10 bases sitting between them. The CDR3 reads CASSIGIDQPQHF. The CDR3, as DNA: TGTGCCAGCAGCATAGGGATTGATCAGCCCCAGCATTTT.